This T cell receptor beta chain was recovered during a study of cytomegalovirus exposure and HLA in healthy donors. Broader study findings: Cytomegalovirus association was assigned to about 150 TCR beta chains. As a later analysis revealed, the rate of TCR association differed by HLA locus, with DRB1 most and HLA-C fewest.

13 Jbeta primers and 60 Vbeta primers were used for the PCR. Using immunoSEQ multiplex PCR, the repertoire was profiled, and TCRdb retains in-frame clones only, with some absent. The sample holds over 45,000 clones, 81% seen once. Participants comprised healthy donors of bone marrow. While unrecorded immune exposures were likely, the donors were nominally healthy when sampled. With respect to this clone: Antigen: not known.

Trimming pared 11 bases from V and 5 bases from J, leaving 16 bases between. The V gene's germline CDR1 is LNHDA and CDR2 SQIVND (reference sequence). This CDR3 is built from 14 residues. What was sequenced was PBMCs. The origin of this receptor is a boy aged 5-17 years in good health and CMV-seropositive. The chain is built from TRBV19 and TRBJ1-6, with a tentative D call TRBD1 (6 bases). CDR3 sequence: CACTGDTHNSPLHF. The CDR3 DNA is TGTGCCTGTACCGGGGACACACATAATTCACCCCTCCACTTT.